The entry that follows covers one TCR beta chain sequence. The treatment: approximately 18 received Ad26.COV2.S at low or high dose, single or two shots; five or six received placebo; per-sample allocation not given. Sample collection was performed on day 63 after the first vaccine or placebo injection. Here immunoSEQ multiplex PCR was the method, and the copy in TCRdb shows in-frame clones only, minus some. Here the sample spans about 680,000 clones, more than 70% being singletons. This entry belongs to a study of Ad26.COV2.S vaccination and SARS-CoV-2 variants. The CDR3 totals 15 residues. The germline CDR1 and CDR2 sequences are SGHVS and FNYEAQ. V dropped 1 base and J dropped 4; count of bases not matched to a gene: 4.

The sequence was collected from a person between 18 and 65 years old who received the Ad26.COV2.S COVID-19 vaccine or a placebo. Sequences were derived from peripheral blood, sampled in a trial of Ad26.COV2.S vaccine versus placebo. The V call is TRBV7-6, the J call TRBJ2-5; TRBD2 matches 9 bases. The DNA of the CDR3 is TGTGCCAGCAGCTTAGTAGCGGGAGTATTAGAGACCCAGTACTTC. It is translated as CASSLVAGVLETQYF.